This is a list of T cell receptor beta chains from one sample in a study of immune evolution from preneoplasia to lung adenocarcinoma. The protocol was immunoSEQ multiplex PCR, while the TCRdb copy is restricted to in-frame clones and leaves out a portion. The sample holds about 4,900 clones; 80% to 90% are singletons and the top ten take 11%. The material sequenced was FFPE adjacent normal lung tissue. The receptors were gathered from a donor at least 70 years old with lung adenocarcinoma. Both conserved end residues are part of each CDR3. D genes are given only for firm matches. Only part of the rows carry a size: once, few, many, or a class if the clone is expanded.

.	TRBJ2-4	TRBD1	TRBV29-1	CSVDNLEQGLGNIQYF	TGCAGCGTTGATAATCTAGAACAGGGGTTGGGAAACATTCAGTACTTC
.	TRBJ2-7	TRBD2	TRBV25-1	CASSEPGLGPYEQYF	TGTGCCAGCAGTGAACCGGGACTAGGTCCCTACGAGCAGTACTTC
.	TRBJ2-3	.	TRBV30	CAWSGQWGELSTDTQYF	TGTGCCTGGAGTGGCCAATGGGGGGAACTTAGCACAGATACGCAGTATTTT
.	TRBJ2-3	.	TRBV29-1	CSLAAFTDTQYF	TGCAGCCTGGCGGCTTTCACAGATACGCAGTATTTT
.	TRBJ1-5	TRBD1	TRBV4-1	CASRRTQGADQPQHF	TGCGCCAGCAGGCGCACACAGGGGGCTGATCAGCCCCAGCATTTT
.	TRBJ2-7	.	TRBV28	CASREGLREQYF	TGTGCCAGCAGAGAGGGATTGCGCGAGCAGTACTTC
.	TRBJ1-2	.	TRBV30	CAWSPAGTERYGYTF	TGTGCCTGGAGTCCCGCCGGGACGGAACGCTATGGCTACACCTTC
.	TRBJ1-5	.	TRBV4-1	CASSHRGVDQPQHF	TGCGCCAGCAGCCACAGAGGGGTTGATCAGCCCCAGCATTTT
.	TRBJ2-7	.	TRBV7-2	CASSSAYEQYF	TGTGCCAGCAGCTCCGCCTACGAGCAGTACTTC
.	TRBJ2-1	.	TRBV27	CASSPLGFNEQFF	TGTGCCAGCAGTCCCCTGGGCTTCAATGAGCAGTTCTTC
.	TRBJ1-2	.	TRBV2	CASSEQGINYGYTF	TGTGCCAGCAGTGAACAGGGCATTAACTATGGCTACACCTTC
.	TRBJ2-7	TRBD1	TRBV11-2	CASSLVTGAEQYF	TGTGCCAGCAGCTTAGTGACAGGGGCCGAGCAGTACTTC
large	TRBJ2-3	.	TRBV28	CASSRSEGRHTQYF	TGTGCCAGCAGCCGCTCGGAGGGTCGCCATACGCAGTATTTT
.	TRBJ1-1	.	TRBV7-9	CASSFSGNTEAFF	TGTGCCAGCAGCTTTTCGGGGAACACTGAAGCTTTCTTT
.	TRBJ2-7	TRBD2	TRBV15	CATSRTSSIGTSGYEQYF	TGTGCCACCAGCAGAACATCCAGTATTGGGACTAGCGGCTACGAGCAGTACTTC
.	TRBJ2-1	.	TRBV7-9	CASSSFDNEQFF	TGTGCCAGCAGCTCTTTCGATAATGAGCAGTTCTTC
.	TRBJ1-1	.	TRBV5-6	CASSLHGNTEAFF	TGTGCCAGCAGTTTGCATGGGAACACTGAAGCTTTCTTT
.	TRBJ1-4	.	TRBV28	CASRGRQENNEKLFF	TGTGCCAGCCGGGGGAGACAGGAGAATAATGAAAAACTGTTTTTT